A selection of T cell receptor beta chains follows, all from one sample in a study of preoperative IRX-2 immunotherapy in early breast cancer. Data came from immunoSEQ multiplex PCR; TCRdb stores just in-frame clones and leaves some out. This table has 40,000 to 50,000 clones, around three quarters appearing once. The specimen was tumor tissue, collected after IRX-2 immunotherapy. The receptors were sampled from a human donor with breast cancer. Both conserved end residues are part of each CDR3. The D gene is left open where the match is weak. Clone size is stated in some rows and not others, as once, few, many or a class when expanded.

J	size	D	V	DNA	CDR3
TRBJ2-7	few	-	TRBV11-3	TGTGCCAGCAGCGCGTATGGGGGATTATCCTACGAGCAGTACTTC	CASSAYGGLSYEQYF
TRBJ1-4	-	-	TRBV29-1	TGCAGCGTTGAGGCGTTGGGTGGAGAAAAACTGTTTTTT	CSVEALGGEKLFF
TRBJ1-1	few	-	TRBV19	TGTGCCAGTAGTTTCTTGGGCACTGAAGCTTTCTTT	CASSFLGTEAFF
TRBJ1-4	-	-	TRBV19	TGTGCCACCACCTCGCGGGAAAAACTGTTTTTT	CATTSREKLFF
TRBJ2-2	-	TRBD1	TRBV10-2	TGCGCCAGCAGACTGGACAGGGGGTCCGGGGAGCTGTTTTTT	CASRLDRGSGELFF
TRBJ2-6	-	TRBD1	TRBV23-1	TGCGCCAGCAGCTGGGCCGACAGGGCAGCCAACGTCCTGACTTTC	CASSWADRAANVLTF
TRBJ2-4	-	TRBD1	TRBV6-8	TGTGCCAGCAGTAAAACAGGGGACCTTCCCCACTTC	CASSKTGDLPHF
TRBJ2-1	-	-	TRBV1	TGCGCCAGCAGCCGTTGGGCAAATGAGCAGTTCTTC	CASSRWANEQFF
TRBJ2-3	-	TRBD2	TRBV5-1	TGCGCCAGCAACACCGGGGGACTAGCGGGGTACGATACGCAGTATTTT	CASNTGGLAGYDTQYF
TRBJ2-7	few	-	TRBV11-3	TGTGCCAGCAGCTTGGGCCCGCTAAGCTACGAGCAGTACTTC	CASSLGPLSYEQYF
TRBJ1-2	few	TRBD1	TRBV14	TGTGCCAGCAGCCCCCGGACAGGGGATGGCTACACCTTC	CASSPRTGDGYTF
TRBJ1-3	-	TRBD1	TRBV6-8	TGTGCCAGCAGGGGGACAGGGGGCGGCGGAAACACCATATATTTT	CASRGTGGGGNTIYF
TRBJ1-3	-	-	TRBV19	TGTGCCAGTGCGAAATATGACTCTGGAAACACCATATATTTT	CASAKYDSGNTIYF
TRBJ1-1	-	-	TRBV19	TGTGCCAGTAGTAGACCAGACAGAAACACTGAAGCTTTCTTT	CASSRPDRNTEAFF
TRBJ1-2	-	-	TRBV10-2	TGCGCCAGCAGTCATTCCGACGGGGATGGCTACACCTTC	CASSHSDGDGYTF
TRBJ2-3	few	TRBD1	TRBV11-3	TGTGCCAGCAGCTCACAGGGGGCTTCAAGCACAGATACGCAGTATTTT	CASSSQGASSTDTQYF